This TCR beta chain came from a study of blood T cell repertoires in COVID-19. Study information: Donors in the United States, Italy and Spain gave samples during acute or convalescent COVID-19. The cDNA or gDNA used as material had been derived from T cells, B-cell-depleted T cells, or PBMCs.

CDR3 size: 12 residues. V lost 4 bases and J 6 bases, leaving 9 bases between the germline ends. In its sample, this clone was seen a few times. The authors' processing: Amplification of reference gene primers was used by the study to estimate nucleated cell counts. Here immunoSEQ multiplex PCR was the method, and the copy in TCRdb shows in-frame clones only, minus some. V and J calls and clone size come straight from that table; D and trimming were deduced from the DNA. The table has 150,000 to 200,000 clones, around 85% seen once. The sequence was collected from a man between 65 and 85 years old with active or convalescent COVID-19. Sample: peripheral blood. The chain carries TRBV12-3 or TRBV12-4 and TRBJ1-2; D is possibly TRBD1 (6 bases). Here the CDR3 DNA reads TGTGCCAGCAGTTCCGGGACACATGGCTACACCTTC. Amino acid sequence: CASSSGTHGYTF.